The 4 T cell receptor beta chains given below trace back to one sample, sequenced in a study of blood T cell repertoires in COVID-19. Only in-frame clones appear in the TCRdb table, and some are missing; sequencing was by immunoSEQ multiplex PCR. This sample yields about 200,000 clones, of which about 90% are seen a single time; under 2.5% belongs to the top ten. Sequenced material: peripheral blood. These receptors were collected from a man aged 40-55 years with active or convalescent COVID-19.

CDR3 DNA: TGTGCCAGTAGTTCCGCCGGGACAGGGGTTTCACCCCTCCACTTT. It translates to CASSSAGTGVSPLHF. This chain connects TRBV19 to TRBJ1-6, with 10 bases lining up with TRBD1. The CDR3 totals 15 residues. In germline, CDR1 is LNHDA, CDR2 SQIVND (reference sequence). V trimming: 5 bases; J trimming: 9 bases; junction bases outside the gene matches: 7.

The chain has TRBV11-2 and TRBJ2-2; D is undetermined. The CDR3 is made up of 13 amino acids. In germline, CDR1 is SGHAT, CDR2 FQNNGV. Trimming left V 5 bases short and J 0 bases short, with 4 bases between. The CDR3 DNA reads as TGTGCCAGCAGCCCCTCGAACACCGGGGAGCTGTTTTTT. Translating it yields CASSPSNTGELFF. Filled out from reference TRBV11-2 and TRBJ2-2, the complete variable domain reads EAGVAQSPRYKIIEKRQSVAFWCNPISGHATLYWYQQILGQGPKLLIQFQNNGVVDDSQLPKDRFSAERLKGVDSTLKIQPAKLEDSAVYLCASSPSNTGELFFGEGSRLTVL.

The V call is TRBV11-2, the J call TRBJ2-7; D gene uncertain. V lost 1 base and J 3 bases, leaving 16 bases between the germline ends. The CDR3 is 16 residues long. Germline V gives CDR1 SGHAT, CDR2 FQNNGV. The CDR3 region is CASSLGAQAHGYEQYF. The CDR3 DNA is TGTGCCAGCAGCTTAGGGGCCCAGGCCCATGGCTACGAGCAGTACTTC.

In DNA form, the CDR3 reads TGTGCCAGCAATGCCCCGCCGGGCACAGATACGCAGTATTTT. Protein product: CASNAPPGTDTQYF. V is TRBV28 and J is TRBJ2-3; D is unclear. The CDR3 is made up of 14 amino acids. Germline loops: CDR1 MDHEN, CDR2 SYDVKM. The germline V and J ends were trimmed by 7 bases and 1 base, with 12 bases remaining between them.